These 12 T cell receptor beta chains were all obtained from the same sample, sequenced in a study of blood T cell dynamics during melanoma immunotherapy. The method was immunoSEQ multiplex PCR; TCRdb's version includes in-frame clones alone and lacks a portion of them. The data show approximately 12,000 clones, just under 90% seen once. Time point specified: pre-treatment baseline. Specimen: blood, collected from a patient treated with checkpoint blockade. Receptors were obtained from a human donor with melanoma.

The chain recombines TRBV18 with TRBJ1-1; D not certain. This CDR3 spans 12 amino acids. V was clipped by 1 base and J by 10 bases, with 10 bases between them. The germline gives CDR1 KGHSH, CDR2 LQKENI. The CDR3 nucleotides read TGTGCCAGCTCACCACGGGAGGCAGGAGCTTTCTTT. This sequence encodes CASSPREAGAFF.

The chain combines TRBV4-3 with TRBJ2-1, with D perhaps TRBD2 (6 bases). Deletions cut 1 base from V and 7 bases from J, with 11 bases between. The germline V gene encodes CDR1 LGHNA and CDR2 YSLEER. There are 14 residues in the CDR3. The CDR3 nucleotides read TGCGCCAGCAGCCAAGGGGGGGTGGGGAATGAGCAGTTCTTC. It translates to CASSQGGVGNEQFF.

V gene TRBV29-1 combines with J gene TRBJ2-5; D not resolved. V lost 2 bases and J 2 bases, leaving 9 bases between the germline ends. CDR1 and CDR2 from the germline V gene are SQVTM and ANQGSEA. The CDR3 is 13 amino acids. The CDR3 loop reads CSVEWPRQETQYF. The CDR3 DNA reads TGCAGCGTTGAATGGCCAAGACAAGAGACCCAGTACTTC. Together with reference TRBV29-1 and TRBJ2-5, the CDR3 gives the full variable domain: SAVISQKPSRDICQRGTSLTIQCQVDSQVTMMFWYRQQPGQSLTLIATANQGSEATYESGFVIDKFPISRPNLTFSTLTVSNMSPEDSSIYLCSVEWPRQETQYFGPGTRLLVL.

The chain has TRBV15 and TRBJ2-3; the match to TRBD2 covers 12 bases. Per the germline V gene, CDR1 is LNHNV and CDR2 is YYDKDF (reference sequence). This CDR3 contains 16 residues. V trimming: 5 bases; J trimming: 6 bases; junction bases outside the gene matches: 9. CDR3 sequence: CATSPRLAGVSDTQYF. The DNA for the CDR3 is TGTGCCACCAGCCCCCGACTAGCGGGAGTTTCTGATACGCAGTATTTT. Together with reference TRBV15 and TRBJ2-3, the CDR3 gives the full variable domain: DAMVIQNPRYQVTQFGKPVTLSCSQTLNHNVMYWYQQKSSQAPKLLFHYYDKDFNNEADTPDNFQSRRPNTSFCFLDIRSPGLGDTAMYLCATSPRLAGVSDTQYFGPGTRLTVL.

This sequence joins TRBV5-6 and TRBJ1-1, with 7 nucleotides matching TRBD1. This CDR3 contains 14 residues. CDR1 and CDR2 (germline): SGHDT, YYEEEE. The V segment lost 2 bases and the J segment 4 bases; nucleotides outside the gene matches: 5. The CDR3 protein is CASSLEGAGTEAFF. CDR3 coding DNA: TGTGCCAGCAGCTTAGAGGGGGCAGGCACTGAAGCTTTCTTT. Variable domain in full (rest from reference TRBV5-6 and TRBJ1-1): DAGVTQSPTHLIKTRGQQVTLRCSPKSGHDTVSWYQQALGQGPQFIFQYYEEEERQRGNFPDRFSGHQFPNYSSELNVNALLLGDSALYLCASSLEGAGTEAFFGQGTRLTVV.

In its sample, this clone was seen a few times. The rearrangement uses TRBV2 and TRBJ1-1; TRBD1 agrees at 7 bases. Germline CDR1 is SNHLY and CDR2 is FYNNEI. The trim removed 7 bases at V and 5 bases at J, leaving 7 bases unmatched. The CDR3 has 13 residues. Here the CDR3 DNA reads TGTGCCAGCACGTTGACGACAGGGACTGAAGCTTTCTTT. This sequence encodes CASTLTTGTEAFF.

The rearrangement links TRBV27 to TRBJ2-3, with 8 nucleotides matching TRBD2. CDR3 size: 16 residues. V dropped 5 bases and J dropped 2; count of bases not matched to a gene: 9. CDR1 and CDR2 (germline): MNHEY, SMNVEV (reference sequence). The CDR3, as DNA: TGTGCCAGCAGTCCTCCGCCCGGGAGGGTCACAGATACGCAGTATTTT. The encoded protein is CASSPPPGRVTDTQYF.

The rearrangement uses TRBV9 and TRBJ2-5, with unresolved D. The germline V gene has CDR1 SGDLS and CDR2 YYNGEE. V shed 0 bases and J shed 4 bases, with 16 bases lying between them. The CDR3 has 16 amino acids. CDR3 region: CASSVGTAPKAETQYF. As DNA, the CDR3 is TGTGCCAGCAGCGTAGGAACGGCGCCAAAGGCAGAGACCCAGTACTTC. Full variable domain (remainder filled in from reference TRBV9 and TRBJ2-5): DSGVTQTPKHLITATGQRVTLRCSPRSGDLSVYWYQQSLDQGLQFLIQYYNGEERAKGNILERFSAQQFPDLHSELNLSSLELGDSALYFCASSVGTAPKAETQYFGPGTRLLVL.

This chain links TRBV6-5 with TRBJ1-2; D is ambiguous. The CDR3 is made up of 13 amino acids. The V end was cut by 8 bases, the J end by 3 bases, with 13 bases between. CDR1 and CDR2 (germline): MNHEY, SVGAGI. In nucleotides, the CDR3 is TGTGCCAGCTCTTTAGAGAGACACTATGGCTACACCTTC. Amino acids: CASSLERHYGYTF.

The chain combines TRBV6-1 with TRBJ1-6; TRBD1 agrees at 7 bases. The CDR3 extends over 14 amino acids. The ends lost 5 bases at V and 8 bases at J; junction bases unmatched: 6. CDR1 MNHNS and CDR2 SASEGT come from the germline V gene. The CDR3 DNA reads TGTGCCAGCAGTCCAAGACAGGGTGATTCACCCCTCCACTTT. This codes for CASSPRQGDSPLHF.

The chain has TRBV7-9 and TRBJ2-1, with D possibly matching TRBD2 (6 bases). CDR1 and CDR2 from the germline V gene are SEHNR and FQNEAQ (reference sequence). V lost 2 bases to trimming and J lost 2 bases, with 13 bases between them. This CDR3 comprises 16 residues. In DNA, the CDR3 is TGTGCCAGCAGCTTATTACCGGGAGAGGCCTACAATGAGCAGTTCTTC. Translated: CASSLLPGEAYNEQFF. Full variable domain (rest looked up from reference TRBV7-9 and TRBJ2-1): DTGVSQNPRHKITKRGQNVTFRCDPISEHNRLYWYRQTLGQGPEFLTYFQNEAQLEKSRLLSDRFSAERPKGSFSTLEIQRTEQGDSAMYLCASSLLPGEAYNEQFFGPGTRLTVL.

The chain has TRBV7-8 and TRBJ2-7, with 7 bases identical to TRBD2. The CDR3 runs 14 residues. CDR1 and CDR2 (germline): SGHVS, FQNEAQ. The V segment lost 5 bases and the J segment 3 bases; nucleotides outside the gene matches: 7. The CDR3 coding sequence is TGTGCCAGCAGCCTGGGACCGGGAGGCTACGAGCAGTACTTC. Translated, it gives CASSLGPGGYEQYF.